The 3 T cell receptor beta chains presented below share a single source sample, sequenced in a study of early T cells in non-severe SARS-CoV-2 infection. TCRdb recomputed calls from the 5' RACE reads with MiXCR, one row per CDR3 protein. The table includes approximately 67,000 distinct CDR3 sequences, 11% detected once. The source material was whole blood. The receptor source for this set is an adult who was a healthcare worker with PCR-confirmed SARS-CoV-2 infection or an uninfected control (not recorded which).

This clonotype has a single count. This sequence joins TRBV6-6 and TRBJ2-2; TRBD2 agrees at 8 bases. Germline V lookup: CDR1 MNHNY, CDR2 SVGAGI (reference sequence). Trimming removed 5 bases from V and 5 bases from J; junction bases left unmatched: 10. This CDR3 is 16 amino acids long. CDR3 DNA: TGTGCCAGCAGTAGCTATGGTAGCGGGAAGACCGGGGAGCTGTTTTTT. As protein: CASSSYGSGKTGELFF.

This clonotype has at least ten counts. A junction boundary mismatches the germline segment, possibly from a read error. This chain uses TRBV7-7 with TRBJ2-5, with D perhaps TRBD1 (5 bases). This CDR3 is 12 amino acids long. Germline values: CDR1 SSHAT, CDR2 FNYEAQ (reference sequence). The chain's CDR3 is CASSSWQGTQYF. The CDR3 DNA follows: TGTGCTAGCAGCTCGTGGCAGGGGACCCAGTACTTC.

This rearrangement joins TRBV29-1 to TRBJ1-5; 7 bases line up with TRBD1. This CDR3 is 12 amino acids long. Germline assignment: CDR1 SQVTM and CDR2 ANQGSEA. V was pared by 6 bases and J by 2 bases, with 1 base of the junction left unmatched. CDR3 sequence (DNA): TGCAGCGTAGGACAGGGCAATCAGCCCCAGCATTTT. This encodes CSVGQGNQPQHF.